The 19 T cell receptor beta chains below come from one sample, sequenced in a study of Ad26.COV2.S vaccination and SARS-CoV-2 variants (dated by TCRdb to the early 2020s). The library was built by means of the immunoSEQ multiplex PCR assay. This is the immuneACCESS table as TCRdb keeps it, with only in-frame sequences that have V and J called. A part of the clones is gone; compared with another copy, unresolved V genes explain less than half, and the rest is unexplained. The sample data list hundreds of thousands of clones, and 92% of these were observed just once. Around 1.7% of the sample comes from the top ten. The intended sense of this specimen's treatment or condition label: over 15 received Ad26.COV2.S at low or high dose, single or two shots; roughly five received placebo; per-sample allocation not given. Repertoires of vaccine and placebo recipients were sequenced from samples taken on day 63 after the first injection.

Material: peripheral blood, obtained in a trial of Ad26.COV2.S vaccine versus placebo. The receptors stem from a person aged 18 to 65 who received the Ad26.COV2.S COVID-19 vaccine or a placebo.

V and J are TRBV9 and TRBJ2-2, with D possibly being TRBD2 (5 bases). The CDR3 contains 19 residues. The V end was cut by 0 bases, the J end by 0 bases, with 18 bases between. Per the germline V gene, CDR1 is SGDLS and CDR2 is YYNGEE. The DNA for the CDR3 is TGTGCCAGCAGCGTAGAGGGTCGGGGTGGGATCCCGAACACCGGGGAGCTGTTTTTT. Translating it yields CASSVEGRGGIPNTGELFF.

The CDR3 reads CASSSLRGQGPGEQYF. Here the CDR3 DNA reads TGTGCCAGCAGCTCCCTGAGGGGACAGGGCCCGGGCGAGCAGTACTTC. The chain recombines TRBV7-9 with TRBJ2-7, with TRBD1 matching 9 bases. CDR3 length: 16 residues. V was pared by 4 bases and J by 6 bases, with 13 bases of the junction left unmatched. Germline lookup yields CDR1 SEHNR and CDR2 FQNEAQ (reference sequence). The full variable domain, with the rest looked up from reference TRBV7-9 and TRBJ2-7, is DTGVSQNPRHKITKRGQNVTFRCDPISEHNRLYWYRQTLGQGPEFLTYFQNEAQLEKSRLLSDRFSAERPKGSFSTLEIQRTEQGDSAMYLCASSSLRGQGPGEQYFGPGTRLTVT.

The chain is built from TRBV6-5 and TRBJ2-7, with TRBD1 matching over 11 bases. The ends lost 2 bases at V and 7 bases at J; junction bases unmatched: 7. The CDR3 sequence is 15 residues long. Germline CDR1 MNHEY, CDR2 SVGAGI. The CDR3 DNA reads TGTGCCAGCAGTTACCTCGGACAGGGGGCTTATGAGCAGTACTTC. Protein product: CASSYLGQGAYEQYF.

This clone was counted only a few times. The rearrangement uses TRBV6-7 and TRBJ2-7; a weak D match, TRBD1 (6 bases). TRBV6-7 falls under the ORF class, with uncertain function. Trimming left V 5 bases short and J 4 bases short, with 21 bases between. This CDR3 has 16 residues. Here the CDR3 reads CASSPLQGFARYEQYF. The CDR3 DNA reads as TGTGCCAGCAGTCCCCTACAGGGTTTTGCGCGGTACGAGCAGTACTTC.

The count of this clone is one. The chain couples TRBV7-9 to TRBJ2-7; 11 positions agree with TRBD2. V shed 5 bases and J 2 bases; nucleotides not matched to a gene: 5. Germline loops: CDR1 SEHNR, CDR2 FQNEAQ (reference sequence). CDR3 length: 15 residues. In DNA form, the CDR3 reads TGTGCCAGCAGCAGACTAGCGGGGAAAGCCTACGAGCAGTACTTC. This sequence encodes CASSRLAGKAYEQYF.

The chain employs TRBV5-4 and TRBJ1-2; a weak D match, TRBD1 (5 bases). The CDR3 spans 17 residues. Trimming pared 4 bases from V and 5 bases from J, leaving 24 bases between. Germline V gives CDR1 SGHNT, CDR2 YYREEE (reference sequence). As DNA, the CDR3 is TGTGCCAGCAGCACCGCCGGGGGGGAAACATATCGTTATGGCTACACCTTC. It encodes CASSTAGGETYRYGYTF.

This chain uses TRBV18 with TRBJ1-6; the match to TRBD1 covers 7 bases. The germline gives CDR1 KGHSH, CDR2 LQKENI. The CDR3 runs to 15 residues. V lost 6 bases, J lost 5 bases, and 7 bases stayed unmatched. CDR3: CASSSGQRNNSPLHF. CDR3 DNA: TGTGCCAGCTCCTCGGGACAGCGAAATAATTCACCCCTCCACTTT.

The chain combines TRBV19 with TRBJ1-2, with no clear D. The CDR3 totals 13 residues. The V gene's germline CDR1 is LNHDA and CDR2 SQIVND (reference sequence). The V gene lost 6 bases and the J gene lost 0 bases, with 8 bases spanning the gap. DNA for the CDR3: TGTGCCAGTAGCCCCGCCCCTAACTATGGCTACACCTTC. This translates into CASSPAPNYGYTF.

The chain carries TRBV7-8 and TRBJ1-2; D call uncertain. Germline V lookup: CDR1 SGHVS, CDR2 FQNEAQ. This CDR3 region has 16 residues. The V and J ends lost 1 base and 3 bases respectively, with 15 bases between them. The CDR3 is CASSLERAIKDYGYTF. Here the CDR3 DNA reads TGTGCCAGCAGCTTAGAACGGGCTATCAAGGACTATGGCTACACCTTC.

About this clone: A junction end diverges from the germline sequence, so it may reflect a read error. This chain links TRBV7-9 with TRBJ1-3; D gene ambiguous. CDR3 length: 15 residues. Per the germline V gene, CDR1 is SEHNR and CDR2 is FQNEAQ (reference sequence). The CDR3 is CASSATGSSGNTIYF. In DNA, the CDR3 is TGTGCCAGCAGCGCGACGGGCTCCTCTGGGAACACCATATATTTT.

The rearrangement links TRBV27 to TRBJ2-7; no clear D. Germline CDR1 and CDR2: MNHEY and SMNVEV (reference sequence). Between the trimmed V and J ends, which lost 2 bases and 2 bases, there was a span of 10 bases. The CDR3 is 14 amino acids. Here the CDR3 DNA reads TGTGCCAGCAGTTTAACGGGCAGAACCTACGAGCAGTACTTC. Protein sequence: CASSLTGRTYEQYF.

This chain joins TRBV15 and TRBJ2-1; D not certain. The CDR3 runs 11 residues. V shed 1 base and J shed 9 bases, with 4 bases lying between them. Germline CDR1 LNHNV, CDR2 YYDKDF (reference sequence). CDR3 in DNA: TGTGCCACCAGCAGAGCCGCTGAGCAGTTCTTC. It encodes CATSRAAEQFF.

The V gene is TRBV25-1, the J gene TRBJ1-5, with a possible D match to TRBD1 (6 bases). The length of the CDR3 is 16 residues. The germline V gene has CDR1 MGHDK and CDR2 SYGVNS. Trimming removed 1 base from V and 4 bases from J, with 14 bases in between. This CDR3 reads CASSESGAGGNQPQHF. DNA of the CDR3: TGTGCCAGCAGTGAATCGGGGGCAGGCGGGAATCAGCCCCAGCATTTT.

DNA for the CDR3: TGTGCCAGCAGCTCTCTAGCGGAAGAGACCCAGTACTTC. Translation: CASSSLAEETQYF. The V call is TRBV5-4, the J call TRBJ2-5; TRBD2 agrees at 7 bases. This CDR3 is built from 13 residues. In germline, CDR1 is SGHNT, CDR2 YYREEE (reference sequence). The junction had 2 bases not matched to a gene; V was cut back by 3 bases and J by 3 bases.

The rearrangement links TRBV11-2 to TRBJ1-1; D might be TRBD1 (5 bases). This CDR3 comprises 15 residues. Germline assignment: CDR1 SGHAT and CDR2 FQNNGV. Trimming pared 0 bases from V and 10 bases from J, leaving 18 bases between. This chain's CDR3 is CASSLDPHEIRGAFF. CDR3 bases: TGTGCCAGCAGCTTAGATCCCCATGAGATAAGGGGAGCTTTCTTT.

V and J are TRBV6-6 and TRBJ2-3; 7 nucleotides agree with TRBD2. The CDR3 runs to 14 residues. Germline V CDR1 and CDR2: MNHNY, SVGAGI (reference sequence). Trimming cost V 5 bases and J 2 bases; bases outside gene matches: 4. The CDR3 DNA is TGTGCCAGCAGTAACCGGGACTACACAGATACGCAGTATTTT. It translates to CASSNRDYTDTQYF.

This CDR3 is CASSPTRNTEAFF. CDR3 nucleotides: TGTGCCAGCAGCCCGACGAGGAACACTGAAGCTTTCTTT. V is TRBV7-2 and J is TRBJ1-1, with unresolved D. The CDR3 has 13 amino acids. With 5 bases removed from V and 1 base from J, the gap between germline ends came to 8 bases. The germline V gene encodes CDR1 SGHTA and CDR2 FQGNSA.

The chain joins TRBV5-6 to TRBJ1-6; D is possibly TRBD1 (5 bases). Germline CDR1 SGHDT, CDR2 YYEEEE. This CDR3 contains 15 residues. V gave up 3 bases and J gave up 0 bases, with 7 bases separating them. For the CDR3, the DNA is TGTGCCAGCAGCTCTCAGGGCTCCTATAATTCACCCCTCCACTTT. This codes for CASSSQGSYNSPLHF.

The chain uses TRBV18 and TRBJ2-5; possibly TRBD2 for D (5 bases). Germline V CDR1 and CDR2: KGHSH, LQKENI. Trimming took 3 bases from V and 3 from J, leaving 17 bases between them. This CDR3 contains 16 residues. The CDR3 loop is CASSPNGLAGEETQYF. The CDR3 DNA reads TGTGCCAGCTCACCCAACGGCCTAGCTGGGGAAGAGACCCAGTACTTC.